The 24 T cell receptor beta chains given below trace back to one sample, sequenced in a study of blood T cell repertoires in COVID-19. Sequenced by immunoSEQ multiplex PCR; TCRdb stores in-frame clones only, minus some. Of about 61,000 clones in the sample, 85% to 90% were seen once. The source material was peripheral blood. The origin of the receptors is a woman between 45 and 60 years old with active or convalescent COVID-19.

The chain couples TRBV19 to TRBJ1-5; TRBD1 matches at 7 bases. CDR1 is LNHDA and CDR2 is SQIVND in the germline V gene (reference sequence). Trimming removed 3 bases from V and 5 bases from J; junction bases left unmatched: 10. This CDR3 is built from 16 residues. The CDR3 coding sequence is TGTGCCAGTAGTATTCGCGAACAGGGGAGAGATCAGCCCCAGCATTTT. It is translated as CASSIREQGRDQPQHF.

This chain uses TRBV25-1 with TRBJ1-3, with D possibly matching TRBD1 (5 bases). Trimming cost V 7 bases and J 1 base, with 8 bases left between them. CDR3 length equals 13 residues. CDR1 is MGHDK and CDR2 is SYGVNS in the germline V gene. The CDR3 DNA is TGTGCCAGCATAGGGGTATCTGGAAACACCATATATTTT. It specifies CASIGVSGNTIYF.

The chain is built from TRBV5-8 and TRBJ1-5, with D perhaps TRBD1 (5 bases). This CDR3 has 16 residues. In germline, CDR1 is SGHTS, CDR2 YDEGEE. V lost 0 bases and J lost 1, with 11 bases in between. The CDR3 nucleotides are TGTGCCAGCAGCTTGGGTGGGGCAGGGAGCAATCAGCCCCAGCATTTT. It codes for CASSLGGAGSNQPQHF.

This chain joins TRBV19 and TRBJ2-3, with D tentatively TRBD1 (5 bases). The CDR3 loop spans 13 amino acids. CDR1 is LNHDA and CDR2 is SQIVND in the germline V gene (reference sequence). Between the trimmed V and J ends, which lost 6 bases and 5 bases, there was a span of 12 bases. CDR3 residues: CASRIREGDTQYF. The DNA for the CDR3 is TGTGCCAGTAGGATCAGGGAAGGAGATACGCAGTATTTT.

The rearrangement links TRBV6-5 to TRBJ2-1, with 7 bases that match TRBD2. Germline V gene data show CDR1 as MNHEY and CDR2 as SVGAGI. This CDR3 has 14 residues. The ends lost 8 bases at V and 3 bases at J; junction bases unmatched: 7. Here the CDR3 reads CASGYERDYNEQFF. The CDR3 coding sequence is TGTGCCAGCGGATACGAGCGGGACTACAATGAGCAGTTCTTC.

This clone came up once. The chain is built from TRBV27 and TRBJ2-7, with a weak D call TRBD1 (6 bases). The CDR3 runs to 16 residues. The V end lost 1 base, the J end lost 5 bases, and 18 bases lay between the germline ends. The V gene's germline CDR1 is MNHEY and CDR2 SMNVEV (reference sequence). The CDR3 DNA reads as TGTGCCAGCAGTTTATGGAACAGGGCCCCCGTGGACGAGCAGTACTTC. Its translation: CASSLWNRAPVDEQYF.

The V gene is TRBV29-1, the J gene TRBJ1-1; 7 bases agree with TRBD1. The CDR3 extends over 13 amino acids. The V gene end was trimmed by 7 bases and the J gene end by 0 bases; junction bases not matched to a gene: 5. From germline, CDR1 is SQVTM and CDR2 ANQGSEA. The CDR3, as DNA: TGCAGCGGACAGGGAAGGCTGAACACTGAAGCTTTCTTT. Protein: CSGQGRLNTEAFF.

The J gene is TRBJ2-7, the V gene TRBV7-3, with a weak D call TRBD2 (5 bases). Germline CDR1 reads SGHTA; CDR2 reads FQGTGA. Trimming took 3 bases from V and 7 from J, leaving 13 bases between them. The CDR3 loop spans 13 amino acids. CDR3 residues: CASSFRLSGEQYF. The CDR3 DNA follows: TGTGCCAGCAGCTTTCGGCTTTCGGGGGAGCAGTACTTC.

The chain couples TRBV5-4 to TRBJ2-1, with 11 bases lining up with TRBD2. J gave up 2 bases and V 0 bases, and 1 base lay outside the gene matches. CDR1 SGHNT and CDR2 YYREEE come from the germline V gene (reference sequence). This CDR3 comprises 16 residues. In DNA, the CDR3 is TGTGCCAGCAGCTTGGTAGCGGGAGGGCCCTACAATGAGCAGTTCTTC. It translates to CASSLVAGGPYNEQFF.

The rearrangement uses TRBV19 and TRBJ1-1; D gene ambiguous. The V end lost 7 bases, the J end lost 0 bases, and 18 bases lay between the germline ends. The CDR3 contains 16 residues. Germline CDR1 reads LNHDA; CDR2 reads SQIVND (reference sequence). CDR3 protein: CASIRYLGAMNTEAFF. The CDR3 DNA sequence: TGTGCCAGTATCCGATACCTAGGCGCCATGAACACTGAAGCTTTCTTT.

The chain is built from TRBV2 and TRBJ2-1; 10 nucleotides agree with TRBD1. Germline CDR1 is SNHLY and CDR2 is FYNNEI. The length of the CDR3 is 15 residues. V lost 4 bases to trimming and J lost 3 bases; unmatched junction nucleotides: 3. CDR3 DNA: TGTGCCAGCAGTGCCGACAGGGGGCTCTACAATGAGCAGTTCTTC. As protein: CASSADRGLYNEQFF.

For the CDR3, the DNA is TGTGCCAGTAGGACTAGAACCACTAATGAGCAGTTCTTC. It translates to CASRTRTTNEQFF. The chain employs TRBV19 and TRBJ2-1; maybe TRBD2 (6 bases). Trimming pared 6 bases from V and 7 bases from J, leaving 13 bases between. This CDR3 comprises 13 residues. The germline gives CDR1 LNHDA, CDR2 SQIVND (reference sequence).

The gene calls are TRBV7-9 and TRBJ2-1; 10 nucleotides match TRBD2. The V and J ends lost 1 base and 5 bases, in that order; junction bases with no gene match: 2. Germline CDR1 is SEHNR and CDR2 is FQNEAQ (reference sequence). The CDR3 covers 15 residues. The CDR3 loop reads CASSLGTSGNNEQFF. CDR3 coding DNA: TGTGCCAGCAGCTTAGGGACTAGCGGCAACAATGAGCAGTTCTTC.

The chain combines TRBV15 with TRBJ2-1; 7 nucleotides agree with TRBD1. The CDR3 is 16 amino acids. Germline CDR1 is LNHNV and CDR2 is YYDKDF (reference sequence). V lost 4 bases and J lost 3; bases outside the gene matches: 9. CDR3 amino acids: CATSISGGIGYNEQFF. In nucleotides, the CDR3 is TGTGCCACCAGCATCTCAGGGGGTATCGGCTACAATGAGCAGTTCTTC.

This CDR3 is CASSPGLAGDTGELFF. DNA for the CDR3: TGCGCCAGCAGCCCCGGACTAGCGGGAGACACCGGGGAGCTGTTTTTT. The V gene is TRBV5-1, the J gene TRBJ2-2; 13 nucleotides align to TRBD2. Germline V gene lookup returns CDR1 SGHRS and CDR2 YFSETQ. The CDR3 runs to 16 residues. V lost 4 bases, J lost 3 bases, and 3 bases stayed unmatched.

The V gene is TRBV19, the J gene TRBJ1-1, with TRBD1 identical over 7 bases. CDR1 is LNHDA and CDR2 is SQIVND in the germline V gene (reference sequence). The CDR3 consists of 15 residues. V shed 6 bases, J shed 0 bases, and the junction held 7 bases outside the gene matches. CDR3 protein: CASSSTGWVNTEAFF. The CDR3 bases are TGTGCCAGTAGCTCGACAGGGTGGGTGAACACTGAAGCTTTCTTT.

This clone was found once. It is likely a read error, because the conserved phenylalanine at the end of the CDR3 is missing. No DNA is shown, since the ends of the CDR3 on it are uncertain; the CDR3 is the one TCRdb lists. This chain uses TRBV27 with TRBJ2-7; the D segment call TRBD2 is taken from the table without a DNA check. From its first to its last residue, the CDR3 has 13 amino acids. In germline, CDR1 is MNHEY, CDR2 SMNVEV (reference sequence). The CDR3 reads CASSHPSGSVLSC.

The V call is TRBV19, the J call TRBJ1-1; D is perhaps TRBD1 (5 bases). The CDR3 spans 16 residues. Germline V gene sequence: CDR1 LNHDA, CDR2 SQIVND (reference sequence). Trimming shortened V by 1 base and J by 0 bases, and 12 bases separated the two germline ends. The CDR3 here is CASSIGRGWVNTEAFF. The DNA of the CDR3 is TGTGCCAGTAGTATAGGAAGGGGATGGGTGAACACTGAAGCTTTCTTT.

The rearrangement links TRBV19 to TRBJ1-5; D gene ambiguous. The V end lost 2 bases, the J end lost 1 base, and 9 bases lay between the germline ends. This CDR3 has 15 residues. Germline V lookup: CDR1 LNHDA, CDR2 SQIVND (reference sequence). The CDR3 reads CASSIPTISNQPQHF. The CDR3 DNA is TGTGCCAGTAGTATACCAACTATCAGCAATCAGCCCCAGCATTTT. The full variable domain, its missing parts supplied by reference TRBV19 and TRBJ1-5, is DGGITQSPKYLFRKEGQNVTLSCEQNLNHDAMYWYRQDPGQGLRLIYYSQIVNDFQKGDIAEGYSVSREKKESFPLTVTSAQKNPTAFYLCASSIPTISNQPQHFGDGTRLSIL.

The chain carries TRBV6-2 or TRBV6-3 and TRBJ1-1; TRBD1 matches at 8 bases. The V gene end was trimmed by 5 bases and the J gene end by 5 bases; junction bases not matched to a gene: 4. Germline V CDR1 and CDR2: MNHEY, SVGEGT. The CDR3 is 13 residues long. The CDR3, as DNA: TGTGCCAGCAGTCAGGGGGCGCGGACTGAAGCTTTCTTT. Protein sequence: CASSQGARTEAFF.

The chain uses TRBV6-5 and TRBJ2-1; maybe TRBD2 (5 bases). V was pared by 5 bases and J by 4 bases, with 12 bases between. Germline CDR1 is MNHEY and CDR2 is SVGAGI. The CDR3 has 14 residues. As DNA, the CDR3 is TGTGCCAGCAGTCATGGACTCTATTACAATGAGCAGTTCTTC. This encodes CASSHGLYYNEQFF.

The genes are TRBV5-8 and TRBJ1-1; D remains unclear. Trimming stripped 6 bases from V and 2 bases from J, with 17 bases between. CDR3 length equals 15 residues. Germline CDR1 is SGHTS and CDR2 is YDEGEE. CDR3 sequence (DNA): TGTGCCAGCATCCAGAGGGCCCGCGTTAACACTGAAGCTTTCTTT. This encodes CASIQRARVNTEAFF.

V is TRBV10-1 and J is TRBJ1-4, with 7 nucleotides matching TRBD1. The germline gives CDR1 WNHNN, CDR2 SYGVQD (reference sequence). The CDR3 runs to 15 residues. J lost 5 bases, V lost 5 bases, and 8 bases had no gene match. The CDR3 DNA sequence: TGCGCCAGCAGTCAAACAGGGGCGCAGAATGAAAAACTGTTTTTT. This gives the protein CASSQTGAQNEKLFF.

The V gene is TRBV4-1, the J gene TRBJ2-3, with 8 bases matching TRBD1. The CDR3 length is 16 residues. Per germline, CDR1 MGHRA and CDR2 YSYEKL. The V and J ends lost 0 bases and 7 bases, in that order; junction bases with no gene match: 9. For the CDR3, the DNA is TGCGCCAGCAGCCAAGACGGAGGACAGGGATATTATACGCAGTATTTT. Amino acids: CASSQDGGQGYYTQYF.